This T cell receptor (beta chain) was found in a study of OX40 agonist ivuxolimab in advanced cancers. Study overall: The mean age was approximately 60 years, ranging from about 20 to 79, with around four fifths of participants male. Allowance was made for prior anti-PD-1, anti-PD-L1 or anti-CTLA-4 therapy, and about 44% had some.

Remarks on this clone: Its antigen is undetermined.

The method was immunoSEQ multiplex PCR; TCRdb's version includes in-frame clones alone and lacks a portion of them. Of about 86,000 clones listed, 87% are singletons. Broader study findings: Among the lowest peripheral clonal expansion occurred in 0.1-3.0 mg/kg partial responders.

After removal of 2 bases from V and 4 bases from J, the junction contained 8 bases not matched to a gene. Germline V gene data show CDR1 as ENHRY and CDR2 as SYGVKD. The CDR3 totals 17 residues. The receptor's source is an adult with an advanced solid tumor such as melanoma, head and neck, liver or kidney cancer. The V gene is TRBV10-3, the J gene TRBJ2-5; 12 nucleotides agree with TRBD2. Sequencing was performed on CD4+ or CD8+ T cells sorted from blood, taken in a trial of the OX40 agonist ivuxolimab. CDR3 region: CAISEPRLAGESETQYF. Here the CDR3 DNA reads TGTGCCATCAGTGAGCCCAGACTAGCGGGAGAATCAGAGACCCAGTACTTC.